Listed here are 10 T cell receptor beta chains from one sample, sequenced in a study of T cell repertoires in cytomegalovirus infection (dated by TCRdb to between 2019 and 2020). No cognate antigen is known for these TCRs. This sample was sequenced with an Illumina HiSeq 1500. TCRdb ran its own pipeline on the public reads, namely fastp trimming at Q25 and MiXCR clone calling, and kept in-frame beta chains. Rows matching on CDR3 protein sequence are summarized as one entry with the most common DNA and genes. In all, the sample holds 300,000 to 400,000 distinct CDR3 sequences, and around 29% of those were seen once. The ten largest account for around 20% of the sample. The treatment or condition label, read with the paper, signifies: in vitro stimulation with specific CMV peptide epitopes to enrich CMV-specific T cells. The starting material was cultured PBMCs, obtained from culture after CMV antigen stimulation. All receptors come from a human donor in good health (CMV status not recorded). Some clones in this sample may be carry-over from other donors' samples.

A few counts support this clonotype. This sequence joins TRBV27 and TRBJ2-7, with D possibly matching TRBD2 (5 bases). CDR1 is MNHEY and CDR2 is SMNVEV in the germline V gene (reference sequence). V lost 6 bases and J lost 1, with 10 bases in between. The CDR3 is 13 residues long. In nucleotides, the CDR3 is TGTGCCAGCAGAGGCCTAGCTTCCTACGAGCAGTACTTC. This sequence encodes CASRGLASYEQYF.

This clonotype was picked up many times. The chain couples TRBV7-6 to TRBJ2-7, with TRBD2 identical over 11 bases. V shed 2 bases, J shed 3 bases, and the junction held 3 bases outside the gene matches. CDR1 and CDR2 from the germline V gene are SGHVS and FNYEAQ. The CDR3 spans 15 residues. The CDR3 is CASSLSGTSGYEQYF. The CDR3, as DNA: TGTGCCAGCAGCTTATCCGGGACTAGCGGCTACGAGCAGTACTTC. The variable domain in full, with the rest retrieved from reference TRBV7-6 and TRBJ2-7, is GAGVSQSPRYKVTKRGQDVALRCDPISGHVSLYWYRQALGQGPEFLTYFNYEAQQDKSGLPNDRFSAERPEGSISTLTIQRTEQRDSAMYRCASSLSGTSGYEQYFGPGTRLTVT.

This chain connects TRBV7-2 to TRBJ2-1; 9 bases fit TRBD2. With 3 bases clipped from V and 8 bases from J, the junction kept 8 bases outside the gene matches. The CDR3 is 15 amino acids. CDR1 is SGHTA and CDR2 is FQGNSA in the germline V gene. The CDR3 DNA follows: TGTGCCAGCAGCTTTCAGAGCGGGAGGCCCGATGAGCAGTTCTTC. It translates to CASSFQSGRPDEQFF.

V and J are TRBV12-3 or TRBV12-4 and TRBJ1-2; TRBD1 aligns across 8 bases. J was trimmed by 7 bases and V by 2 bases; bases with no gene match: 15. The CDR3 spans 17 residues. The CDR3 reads CASSLTPGGRSIGGYTF. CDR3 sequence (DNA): TGTGCCAGCAGTTTAACCCCAGGGGGCCGCTCTATTGGTGGCTACACCTTC.

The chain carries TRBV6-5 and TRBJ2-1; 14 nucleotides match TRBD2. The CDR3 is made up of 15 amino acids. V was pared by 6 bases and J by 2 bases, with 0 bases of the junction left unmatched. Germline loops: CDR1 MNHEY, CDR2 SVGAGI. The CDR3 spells CASRTSGRAYNEQFF. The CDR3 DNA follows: TGTGCCAGCAGGACTAGCGGGAGGGCCTACAATGAGCAGTTCTTC.

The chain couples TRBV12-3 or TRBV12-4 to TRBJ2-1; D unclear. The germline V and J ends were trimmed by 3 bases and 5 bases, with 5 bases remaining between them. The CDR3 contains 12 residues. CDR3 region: CASSFPHNEQFF. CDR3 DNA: TGTGCCAGCAGTTTTCCGCACAATGAGCAGTTCTTC.

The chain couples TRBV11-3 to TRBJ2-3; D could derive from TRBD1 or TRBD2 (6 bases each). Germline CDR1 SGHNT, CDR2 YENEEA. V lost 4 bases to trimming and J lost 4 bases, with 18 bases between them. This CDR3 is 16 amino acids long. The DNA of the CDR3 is TGTGCCAGCAGCTCACCATGGGGGGCCGGGGCAGATACGCAGTATTTT. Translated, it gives CASSSPWGAGADTQYF.

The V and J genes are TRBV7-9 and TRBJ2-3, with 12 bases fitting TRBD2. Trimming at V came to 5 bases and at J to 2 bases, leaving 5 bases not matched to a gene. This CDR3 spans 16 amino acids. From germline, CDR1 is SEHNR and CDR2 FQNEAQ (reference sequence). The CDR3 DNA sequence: TGTGCCAGCAGCCCCACTAGCGGGAGGAACACAGATACGCAGTATTTT. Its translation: CASSPTSGRNTDTQYF.

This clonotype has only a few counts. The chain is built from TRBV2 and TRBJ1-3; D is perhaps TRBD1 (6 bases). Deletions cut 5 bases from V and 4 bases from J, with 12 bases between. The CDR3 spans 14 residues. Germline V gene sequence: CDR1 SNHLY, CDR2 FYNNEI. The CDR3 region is CASSRTALGNTIYF. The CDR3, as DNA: TGTGCCAGCAGTCGGACAGCACTCGGAAACACCATATATTTT.

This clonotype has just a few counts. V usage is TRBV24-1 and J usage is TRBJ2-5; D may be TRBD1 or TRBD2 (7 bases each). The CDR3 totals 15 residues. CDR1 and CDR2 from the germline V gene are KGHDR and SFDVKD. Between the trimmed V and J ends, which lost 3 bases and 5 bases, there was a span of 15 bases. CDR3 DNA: TGTGCCACCAGTGATGGGACAGCGGGATCGGAGACCCAGTACTTC. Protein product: CATSDGTAGSETQYF.